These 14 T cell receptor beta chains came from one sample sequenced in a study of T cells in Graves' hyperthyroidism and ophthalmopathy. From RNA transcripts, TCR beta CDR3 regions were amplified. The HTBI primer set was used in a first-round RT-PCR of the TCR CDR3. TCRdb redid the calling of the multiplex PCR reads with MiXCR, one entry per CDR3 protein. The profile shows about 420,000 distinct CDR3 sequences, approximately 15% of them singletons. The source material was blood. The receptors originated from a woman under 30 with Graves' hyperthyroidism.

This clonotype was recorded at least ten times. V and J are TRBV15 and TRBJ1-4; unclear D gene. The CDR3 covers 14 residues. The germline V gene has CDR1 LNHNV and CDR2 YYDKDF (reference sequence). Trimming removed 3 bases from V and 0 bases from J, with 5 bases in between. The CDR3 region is CATSSGATNEKLFF. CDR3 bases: TGTGCCACCAGCAGCGGGGCAACTAATGAAAAACTGTTTTTT.

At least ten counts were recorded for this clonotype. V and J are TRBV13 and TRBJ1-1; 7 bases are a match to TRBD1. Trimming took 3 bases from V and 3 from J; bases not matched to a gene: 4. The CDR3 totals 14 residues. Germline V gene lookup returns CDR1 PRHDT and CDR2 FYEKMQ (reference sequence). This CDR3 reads CASSFNRGDTEAFF. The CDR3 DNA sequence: TGTGCCAGCAGCTTTAACAGGGGTGACACTGAAGCTTTCTTT.

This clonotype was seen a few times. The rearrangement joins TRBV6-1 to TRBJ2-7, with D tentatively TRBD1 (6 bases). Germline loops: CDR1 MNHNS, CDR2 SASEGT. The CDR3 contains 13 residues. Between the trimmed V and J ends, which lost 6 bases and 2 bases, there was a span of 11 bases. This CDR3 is CASRQGFAYEQYF. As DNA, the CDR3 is TGTGCCAGCAGACAGGGATTCGCCTACGAGCAGTACTTC.

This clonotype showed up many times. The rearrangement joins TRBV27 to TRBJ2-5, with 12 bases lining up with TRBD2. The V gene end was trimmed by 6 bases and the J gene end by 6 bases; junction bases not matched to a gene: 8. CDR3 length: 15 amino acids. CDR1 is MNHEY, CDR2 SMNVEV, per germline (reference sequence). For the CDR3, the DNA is TGTGCCAGCAGCCCGACTAGCGGGAGTAGGAAGACCCAGTACTTC. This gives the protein CASSPTSGSRKTQYF.

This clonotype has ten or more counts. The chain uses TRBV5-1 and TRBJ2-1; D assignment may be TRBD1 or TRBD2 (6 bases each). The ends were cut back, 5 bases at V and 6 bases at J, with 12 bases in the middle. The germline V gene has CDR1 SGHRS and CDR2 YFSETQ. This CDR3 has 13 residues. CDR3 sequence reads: CASRRGDRNEQFF. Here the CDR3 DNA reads TGCGCCAGCAGGAGGGGGGACCGCAATGAGCAGTTCTTC.

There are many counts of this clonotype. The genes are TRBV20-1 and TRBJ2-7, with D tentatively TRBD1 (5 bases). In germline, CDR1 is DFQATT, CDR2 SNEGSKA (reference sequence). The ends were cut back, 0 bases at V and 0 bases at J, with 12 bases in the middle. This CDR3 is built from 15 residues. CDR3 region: CSAREFGQGSYEQYF. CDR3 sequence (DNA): TGCAGTGCTAGAGAATTTGGTCAGGGCTCCTACGAGCAGTACTTC.

CDR3 in amino acids: CASSQEADRFNQPQHF. For the CDR3, the DNA is TGCGCCAGCAGCCAAGAGGCGGACAGGTTTAATCAGCCCCAGCATTTT. V usage is TRBV4-1 and J usage is TRBJ1-5, with 7 positions matching TRBD1. Germline CDR1 and CDR2: MGHRA and YSYEKL. The CDR3 sequence is 16 residues long. The V and J ends lost 0 bases and 4 bases, in that order; junction bases with no gene match: 6.

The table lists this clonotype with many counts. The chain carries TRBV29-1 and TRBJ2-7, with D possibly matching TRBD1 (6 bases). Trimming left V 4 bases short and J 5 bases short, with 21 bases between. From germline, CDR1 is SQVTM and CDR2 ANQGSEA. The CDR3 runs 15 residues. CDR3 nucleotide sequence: TGCAGCGTTGGATATCAGGGGTTGCTTTCCCACGAGCAGTACTTC. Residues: CSVGYQGLLSHEQYF.

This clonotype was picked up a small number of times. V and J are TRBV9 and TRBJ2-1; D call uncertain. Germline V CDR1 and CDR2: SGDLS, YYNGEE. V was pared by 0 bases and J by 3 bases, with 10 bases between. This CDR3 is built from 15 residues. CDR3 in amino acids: CASSVGDTNYNEQFF. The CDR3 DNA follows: TGTGCCAGCAGCGTAGGTGACACCAACTACAATGAGCAGTTCTTC.

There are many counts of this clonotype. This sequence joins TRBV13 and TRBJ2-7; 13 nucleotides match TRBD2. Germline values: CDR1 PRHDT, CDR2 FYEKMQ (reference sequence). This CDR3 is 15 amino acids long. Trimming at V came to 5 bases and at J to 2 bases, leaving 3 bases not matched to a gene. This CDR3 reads CASSAGLAGAYEQYF. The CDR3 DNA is TGTGCCAGCAGCGCCGGACTAGCGGGAGCCTACGAGCAGTACTTC. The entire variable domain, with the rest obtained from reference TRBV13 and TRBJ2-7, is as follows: AAGVIQSPRHLIKEKRETATLKCYPIPRHDTVYWYQQGPGQDPQFLISFYEKMQSDKGSIPDRFSAQQFSDYHSELNMSSLELGDSALYFCASSAGLAGAYEQYFGPGTRLTVT.

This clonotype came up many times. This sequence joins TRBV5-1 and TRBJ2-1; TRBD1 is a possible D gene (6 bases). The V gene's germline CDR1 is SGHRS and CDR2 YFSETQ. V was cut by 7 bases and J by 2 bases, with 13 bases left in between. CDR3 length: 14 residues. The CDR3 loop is CASFAGDAYNEQFF. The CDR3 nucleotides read TGCGCCAGCTTCGCAGGGGACGCCTACAATGAGCAGTTCTTC.

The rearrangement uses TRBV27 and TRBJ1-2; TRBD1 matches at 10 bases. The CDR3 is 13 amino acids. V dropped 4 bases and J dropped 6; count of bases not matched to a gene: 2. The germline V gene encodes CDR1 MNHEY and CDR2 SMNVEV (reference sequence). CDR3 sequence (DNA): TGTGCCAGCAGTTGGACAGGGGGTGATGGCTACACCTTC. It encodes CASSWTGGDGYTF.

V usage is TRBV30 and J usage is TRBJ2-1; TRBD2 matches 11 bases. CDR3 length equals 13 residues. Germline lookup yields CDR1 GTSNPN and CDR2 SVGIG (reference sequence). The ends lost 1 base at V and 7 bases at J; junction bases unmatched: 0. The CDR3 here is CAWSGLAGNEQFF. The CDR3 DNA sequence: TGTGCCTGGAGTGGACTAGCGGGAAATGAGCAGTTCTTC.

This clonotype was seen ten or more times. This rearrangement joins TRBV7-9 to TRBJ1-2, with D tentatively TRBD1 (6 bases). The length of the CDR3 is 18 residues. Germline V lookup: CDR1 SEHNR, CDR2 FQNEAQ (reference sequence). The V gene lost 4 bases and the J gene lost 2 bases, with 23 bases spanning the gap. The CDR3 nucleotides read TGTGCCAGCAGCTCGGGTGTGGGGGGCCCTAGTCCAAACTATGGCTACACCTTC. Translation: CASSSGVGGPSPNYGYTF.